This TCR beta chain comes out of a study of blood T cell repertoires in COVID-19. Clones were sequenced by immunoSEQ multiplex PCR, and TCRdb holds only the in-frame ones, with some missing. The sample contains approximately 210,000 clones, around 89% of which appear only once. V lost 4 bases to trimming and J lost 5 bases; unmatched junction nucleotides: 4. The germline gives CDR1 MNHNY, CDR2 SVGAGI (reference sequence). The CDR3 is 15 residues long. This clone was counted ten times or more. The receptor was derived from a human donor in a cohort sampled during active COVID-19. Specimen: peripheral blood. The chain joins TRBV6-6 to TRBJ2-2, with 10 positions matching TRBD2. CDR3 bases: TGTGCCAGCAGTTCCACTAGCGGGGCGACCGGGGAGCTGTTTTTT. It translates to CASSSTSGATGELFF.